This T cell receptor beta chain was found in a study of radiation and T cells in renal cell carcinoma. Study-wide points: In blood, top tumor clones expanded by 2 weeks, shrinking by 4.

Produced via immunoSEQ multiplex PCR; TCRdb's table is partial and in-frame only. The top ten hold 3.5% to 5% of the sample, which has approximately 140,000 clones, 88% seen once. V lost 7 bases and J lost 11; bases outside the gene matches: 8. Germline V gene data show CDR1 as ENHRY and CDR2 as SYGVKD. The CDR3 consists of 13 residues. This sample's time point: baseline pretreatment blood. The treatment: 15 Gy SBRT to primary tumor, nephrectomy 4 weeks later. On this clone: The target antigen is unknown.

The sequencing here drew on blood, taken from a patient whose treatment included radiotherapy and nephrectomy. V is TRBV10-3 and J is TRBJ2-3; 11 nucleotides match TRBD1. The receptor was isolated from a woman aged 70-85 years with renal cell carcinoma. The CDR3 protein is CAITWDRGSWQYF. DNA of the CDR3: TGTGCCATCACTTGGGACAGGGGGAGTTGGCAGTATTTT.